Below, 20 T cell receptor beta chains from the same sample are listed, as sequenced in a study of neoadjuvant nivolumab and ipilimumab in lung cancer. The method was immunoSEQ multiplex PCR; TCRdb's version includes in-frame clones alone and lacks a portion of them. The sample gives 25,000 to 30,000 clones, about 76% of which show up once; roughly 20% is in the top ten. The sample here was tumor tissue, taken after neoadjuvant nivolumab, alone or with ipilimumab, at or shortly before surgery. Receptors were obtained from an adult with non-small cell lung cancer.

The rearrangement links TRBV7-9 to TRBJ2-7; the D gene is possibly TRBD2 (6 bases). The V end lost 1 base, the J end lost 6 bases, and 10 bases lay between the germline ends. CDR1 and CDR2 (germline): SEHNR, FQNEAQ (reference sequence). The CDR3 length is 13 residues. The CDR3 is CASSLVPEGEQYF. CDR3 nucleotides: TGTGCCAGCAGCTTAGTACCGGAGGGCGAGCAGTACTTC.

CDR3 bases: TGTGCCAGCAGCCTCCGGGACAGGGACCACGAGCAGTACTTC. This gives the protein CASSLRDRDHEQYF. The chain carries TRBV11-1 and TRBJ2-7, with 9 bases that match TRBD1. Germline V gives CDR1 SGHAT, CDR2 FQDESV (reference sequence). CDR3 size: 14 residues. With 5 bases clipped from V and 5 bases from J, the junction kept 7 bases outside the gene matches.

This clone was detected once. The chain employs TRBV30 and TRBJ2-2; the match to TRBD1 covers 9 bases. The length of the CDR3 is 16 residues. V shed 0 bases and J 5 bases; nucleotides not matched to a gene: 7. Germline V gene lookup returns CDR1 GTSNPN and CDR2 SVGIG (reference sequence). The CDR3 spells CAWSVGTGLGTGELFF. DNA of the CDR3: TGTGCCTGGAGTGTAGGGACAGGGTTGGGGACCGGGGAGCTGTTTTTT.

The chain employs TRBV10-3 and TRBJ2-4, with D uncertain. Germline assignment: CDR1 ENHRY and CDR2 SYGVKD. The CDR3 totals 13 residues. V was cut by 4 bases and J by 7 bases, with 11 bases left in between. CDR3: CAISGAGNNIQYF. The CDR3 nucleotides are TGTGCCATCAGTGGGGCAGGTAACAACATTCAGTACTTC.

Relative to its sample, this clone is medium-sized (0.01 to 0.1%). The chain carries TRBV28 and TRBJ2-4; D not resolved. Germline values: CDR1 MDHEN, CDR2 SYDVKM. CDR3 length: 17 amino acids. V was shortened by 1 base and J by 0 bases, with 13 bases between the two germline ends. CDR3 loop: CASSLFELPLAKNIQYF. CDR3 in DNA: TGTGCCAGCAGTTTATTTGAGTTACCCCTAGCCAAAAACATTCAGTACTTC.

V gene TRBV6-6 combines with J gene TRBJ1-1; D is ambiguous. The germline V gene has CDR1 MNHNY and CDR2 SVGAGI (reference sequence). Trimming shortened V by 5 bases and J by 1 base, and 8 bases separated the two germline ends. The CDR3 sequence is 13 residues long. The DNA for the CDR3 is TGTGCCAGCAGTCCTTCCCCGAACACTGAAGCTTTCTTT. Translated: CASSPSPNTEAFF.

The chain employs TRBV19 and TRBJ2-4; 7 positions match TRBD2. Germline lookup yields CDR1 LNHDA and CDR2 SQIVND (reference sequence). CDR3 length equals 18 residues. The ends lost 4 bases at V and 0 bases at J; junction bases unmatched: 12. As DNA, the CDR3 is TGTGCCAGTAGTACCTCTTATTCAAGCGGGGTAGCCAAAAACATTCAGTACTTC. Amino acid sequence: CASSTSYSSGVAKNIQYF.

This sequence joins TRBV13 and TRBJ2-4; D could derive from TRBD1 or TRBD2 (5 bases each). V was clipped by 3 bases and J by 2 bases, with 11 bases between them. From germline, CDR1 is PRHDT and CDR2 FYEKMQ (reference sequence). The CDR3 has 15 amino acids. Here the CDR3 DNA reads TGTGCCAGCAGCTTCTCTGGGGGTACCAAAAACATTCAGTACTTC. This encodes CASSFSGGTKNIQYF.

This clone is labeled medium-sized. The germline gene is not matched at one end of the junction; a read error may be the cause. J is TRBJ2-7 and V is TRBV7-7; 7 bases are a match to TRBD1. Germline CDR1 and CDR2: SSHAT and FNYEAQ (reference sequence). This CDR3 is 15 amino acids long. CDR3 DNA sequence: TGTGCTAGCAGCCAAATGTATCAGGGGGCCTACGAGCAGTACTTC. Translated, it gives CASSQMYQGAYEQYF.

This rearrangement joins TRBV25-1 to TRBJ2-1; D perhaps matches TRBD1 (6 bases). This CDR3 region has 15 residues. Germline CDR1 reads MGHDK; CDR2 reads SYGVNS. Deletions cut 2 bases from V and 2 bases from J, with 10 bases between. CDR3 protein: CASSEPTGTYNEQFF. For the CDR3, the DNA is TGTGCCAGCAGTGAACCTACAGGGACCTACAATGAGCAGTTCTTC.

The chain recombines TRBV6-1 with TRBJ2-3; D may correspond to TRBD1 or TRBD2 (5 bases each). The CDR3 loop spans 15 amino acids. V was trimmed by 7 bases and J by 0 bases, leaving 14 bases between them. The germline V gene encodes CDR1 MNHNS and CDR2 SASEGT. The chain's CDR3 is CASKGKGRSTDTQYF. The CDR3 nucleotides are TGTGCCAGCAAGGGTAAGGGACGAAGCACAGATACGCAGTATTTT.

This rearrangement joins TRBV30 to TRBJ1-6, with D possibly TRBD1 on 6 matching bases. The length of the CDR3 is 13 residues. Germline CDR1 GTSNPN, CDR2 SVGIG (reference sequence). Trimming stripped 4 bases from V and 7 bases from J, with 11 bases between. This CDR3 is CAWNRVRNSPLHF. In nucleotides, the CDR3 is TGTGCCTGGAACAGGGTAAGGAATTCACCCCTCCACTTT.

The genes are TRBV5-1 and TRBJ2-7, with 9 bases that match TRBD1. The CDR3 runs 15 residues. The germline V gene encodes CDR1 SGHRS and CDR2 YFSETQ. Unmatched junction bases numbered 9, after V lost 2 bases and J lost 6 bases. CDR3 bases: TGCGCCAGCAGCTTCCAGGGGACAGGGACGCTCGAGCAGTACTTC. Translation: CASSFQGTGTLEQYF.

Regarding this clone: The sample contains more than one DNA sequence encoding this CDR3. The chain links TRBV5-4 to TRBJ1-6; perhaps TRBD1 as D (5 bases). There are 14 residues in the CDR3. Germline CDR1 SGHNT, CDR2 YYREEE (reference sequence). V lost 0 bases and J lost 7, with 8 bases in between. The CDR3 is CASSLDRDNSPLHF. The CDR3, as DNA: TGTGCCAGCAGCTTGGATCGGGACAATTCACCCCTCCACTTT.

V usage is TRBV15 and J usage is TRBJ1-1; D remains ambiguous. CDR1 LNHNV and CDR2 YYDKDF come from the germline V gene (reference sequence). The germline V and J ends were trimmed by 0 bases and 8 bases, with 7 bases remaining between them. The CDR3 contains 12 residues. CDR3 residues: CATSRDQQEAFF. As DNA, the CDR3 is TGTGCCACCAGCAGAGATCAACAGGAAGCTTTCTTT.

The rearrangement joins TRBV5-4 to TRBJ2-1; 16 bases match TRBD2. Unmatched junction bases numbered 4, after V lost 5 bases and J lost 2 bases. The germline V gene encodes CDR1 SGHNT and CDR2 YYREEE (reference sequence). CDR3 size: 17 residues. CDR3 region: CASRPGLAGGPYNEQFF. CDR3 DNA: TGTGCCAGCAGACCGGGACTAGCGGGGGGGCCCTACAATGAGCAGTTCTTC.

This clone was seen only a few times. V is TRBV19 and J is TRBJ1-2; D uncertain. The germline gives CDR1 LNHDA, CDR2 SQIVND (reference sequence). The CDR3 consists of 15 residues. V was trimmed by 6 bases and J by 5 bases, leaving 19 bases between them. CDR3 loop: CASRPPAVRGYGYTF. The CDR3, as DNA: TGTGCCAGTAGGCCGCCGGCCGTGAGAGGGTATGGCTACACCTTC. The whole variable domain, filled in from reference TRBV19 and TRBJ1-2, reads DGGITQSPKYLFRKEGQNVTLSCEQNLNHDAMYWYRQDPGQGLRLIYYSQIVNDFQKGDIAEGYSVSREKKESFPLTVTSAQKNPTAFYLCASRPPAVRGYGYTFGSGTRLTVV.

The chain carries TRBV9 and TRBJ2-3; the match to TRBD2 covers 11 bases. The CDR3 runs 17 residues. V lost 0 bases to trimming and J lost 0 bases; unmatched junction nucleotides: 3. In germline, CDR1 is SGDLS, CDR2 YYNGEE. Here the CDR3 reads CASSVAGTSGSTDTQYF. Here the CDR3 DNA reads TGTGCCAGCAGCGTAGCAGGGACTAGCGGTAGCACAGATACGCAGTATTTT.

The chain recombines TRBV7-3 with TRBJ2-7, with D maybe TRBD2 (6 bases). V lost 2 bases and J lost 0, with 8 bases in between. This CDR3 is 14 amino acids long. CDR1 and CDR2 from the germline V gene are SGHTA and FQGTGA. The CDR3 protein is CASSLLGGSYEQYF. CDR3 nucleotides: TGTGCCAGCAGCTTACTCGGGGGCTCCTACGAGCAGTACTTC.

V gene TRBV7-9 combines with J gene TRBJ1-4, with 9 bases lining up with TRBD1. This CDR3 is built from 17 residues. Trimming removed 2 bases from V and 4 bases from J; junction bases left unmatched: 8. The V gene's germline CDR1 is SEHNR and CDR2 FQNEAQ (reference sequence). The CDR3 DNA reads as TGTGCCAGCAGCTTATCGCCCCGGGACAGGGTTAATGAAAAACTGTTTTTT. Translated, it gives CASSLSPRDRVNEKLFF.